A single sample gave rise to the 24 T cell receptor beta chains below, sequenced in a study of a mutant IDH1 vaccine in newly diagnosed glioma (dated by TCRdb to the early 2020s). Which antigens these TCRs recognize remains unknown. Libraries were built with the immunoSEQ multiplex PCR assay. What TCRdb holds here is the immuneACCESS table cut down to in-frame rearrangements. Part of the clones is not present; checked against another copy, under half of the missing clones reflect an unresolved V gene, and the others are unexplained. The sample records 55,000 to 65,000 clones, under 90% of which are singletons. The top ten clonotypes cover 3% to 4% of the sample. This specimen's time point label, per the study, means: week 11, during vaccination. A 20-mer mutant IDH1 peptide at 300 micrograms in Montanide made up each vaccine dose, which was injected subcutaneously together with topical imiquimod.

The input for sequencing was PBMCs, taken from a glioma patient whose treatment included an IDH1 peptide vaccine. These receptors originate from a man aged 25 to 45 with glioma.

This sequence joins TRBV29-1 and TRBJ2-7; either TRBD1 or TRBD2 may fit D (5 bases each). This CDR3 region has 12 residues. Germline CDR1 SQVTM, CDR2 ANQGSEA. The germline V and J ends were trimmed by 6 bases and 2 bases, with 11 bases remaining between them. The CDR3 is CSVERGPYEQYF. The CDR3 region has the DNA TGCAGCGTGGAAAGGGGACCCTACGAGCAGTACTTC.

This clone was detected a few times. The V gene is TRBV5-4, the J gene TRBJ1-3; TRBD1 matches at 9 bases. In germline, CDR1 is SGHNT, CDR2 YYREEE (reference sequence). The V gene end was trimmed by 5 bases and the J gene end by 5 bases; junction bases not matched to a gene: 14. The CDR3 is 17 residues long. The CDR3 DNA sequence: TGTGCCAGCAGTTCCCCGGGTTCCGGGACAGGGCGAAACACCATATATTTT. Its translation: CASSSPGSGTGRNTIYF. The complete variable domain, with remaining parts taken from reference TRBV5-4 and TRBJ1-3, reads ETGVTQSPTHLIKTRGQQVTLRCSSQSGHNTVSWYQQALGQGPQFIFQYYREEENGRGNFPPRFSGLQFPNYSSELNVNALELDDSALYLCASSSPGSGTGRNTIYFGEGSWLTVV.

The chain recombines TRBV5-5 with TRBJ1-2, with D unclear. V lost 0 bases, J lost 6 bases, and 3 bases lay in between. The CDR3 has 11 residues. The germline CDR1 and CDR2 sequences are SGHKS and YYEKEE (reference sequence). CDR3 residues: CASSLVDGYTF. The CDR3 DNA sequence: TGTGCCAGCAGCTTGGTGGATGGCTACACCTTC.

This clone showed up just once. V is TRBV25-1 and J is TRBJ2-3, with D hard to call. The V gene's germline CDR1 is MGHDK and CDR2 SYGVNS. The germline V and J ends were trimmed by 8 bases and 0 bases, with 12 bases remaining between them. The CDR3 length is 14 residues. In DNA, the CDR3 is TGTGCCAGCGTAGGACGGATTAGCACAGATACGCAGTATTTT. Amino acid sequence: CASVGRISTDTQYF.

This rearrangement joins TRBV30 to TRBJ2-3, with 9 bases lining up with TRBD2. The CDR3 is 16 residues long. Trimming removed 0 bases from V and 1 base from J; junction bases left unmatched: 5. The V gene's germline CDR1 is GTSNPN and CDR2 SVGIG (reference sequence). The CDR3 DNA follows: TGTGCCTGGAGTGTACTGGGACTAGCAGGCACAGATACGCAGTATTTT. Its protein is CAWSVLGLAGTDTQYF.

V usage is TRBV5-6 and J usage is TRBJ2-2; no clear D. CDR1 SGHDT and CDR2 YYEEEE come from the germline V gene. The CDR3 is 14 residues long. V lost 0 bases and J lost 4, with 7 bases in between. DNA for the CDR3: TGTGCCAGCAGCTTGGTGGAGAGCACCGGGGAGCTGTTTTTT. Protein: CASSLVESTGELFF.

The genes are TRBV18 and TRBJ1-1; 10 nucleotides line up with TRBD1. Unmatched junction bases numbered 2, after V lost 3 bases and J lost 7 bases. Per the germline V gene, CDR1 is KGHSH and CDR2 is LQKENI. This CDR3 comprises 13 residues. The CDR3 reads CASSPGQGIEAFF. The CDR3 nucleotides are TGTGCCAGCTCACCGGGACAGGGGATTGAAGCTTTCTTT.

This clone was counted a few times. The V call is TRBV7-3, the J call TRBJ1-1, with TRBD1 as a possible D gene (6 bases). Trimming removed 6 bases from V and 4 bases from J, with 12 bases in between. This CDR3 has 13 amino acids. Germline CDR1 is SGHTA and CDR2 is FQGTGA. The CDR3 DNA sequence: TGTGCCAGCAGTCCAGGAGGGGGCACTGAAGCTTTCTTT. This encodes CASSPGGGTEAFF. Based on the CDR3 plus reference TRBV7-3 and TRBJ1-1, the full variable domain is GAGVSQTPSNKVTEKGKYVELRCDPISGHTALYWYRQSLGQGPEFLIYFQGTGAADDSGLPNDRFFAVRPEGSVSTLKIQRTERGDSAVYLCASSPGGGTEAFFGQGTRLTVV.

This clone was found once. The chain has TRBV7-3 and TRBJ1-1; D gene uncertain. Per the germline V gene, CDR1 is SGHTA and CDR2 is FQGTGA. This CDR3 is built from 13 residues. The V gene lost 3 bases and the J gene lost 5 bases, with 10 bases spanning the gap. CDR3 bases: TGTGCCAGCAGCTTGGACCCCCAGACTGAAGCTTTCTTT. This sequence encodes CASSLDPQTEAFF.

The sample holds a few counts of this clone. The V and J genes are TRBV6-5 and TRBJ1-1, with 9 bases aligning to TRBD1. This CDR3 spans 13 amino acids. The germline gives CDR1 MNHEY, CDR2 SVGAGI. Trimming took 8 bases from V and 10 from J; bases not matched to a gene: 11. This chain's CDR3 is CASSQTGGFAAFF. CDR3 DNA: TGTGCCAGCTCCCAAACAGGGGGCTTTGCAGCTTTCTTT.

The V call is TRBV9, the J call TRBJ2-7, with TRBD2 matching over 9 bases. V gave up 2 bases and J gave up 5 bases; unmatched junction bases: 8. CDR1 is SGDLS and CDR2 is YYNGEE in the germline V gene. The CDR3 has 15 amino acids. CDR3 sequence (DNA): TGTGCCAGCAGCGTTTCGGCGGGAGGGCCGGACGAGCAGTACTTC. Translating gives CASSVSAGGPDEQYF. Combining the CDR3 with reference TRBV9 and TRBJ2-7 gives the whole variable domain DSGVTQTPKHLITATGQRVTLRCSPRSGDLSVYWYQQSLDQGLQFLIQYYNGEERAKGNILERFSAQQFPDLHSELNLSSLELGDSALYFCASSVSAGGPDEQYFGPGTRLTVT.

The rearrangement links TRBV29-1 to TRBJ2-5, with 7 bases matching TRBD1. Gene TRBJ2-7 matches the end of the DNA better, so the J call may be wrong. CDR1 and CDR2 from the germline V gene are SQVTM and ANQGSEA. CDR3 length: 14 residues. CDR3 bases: TGCAGCGTTGACCCGACAGGGTCAAGCTACGAGCAGTACTTC. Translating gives CSVDPTGSSYEQYF.

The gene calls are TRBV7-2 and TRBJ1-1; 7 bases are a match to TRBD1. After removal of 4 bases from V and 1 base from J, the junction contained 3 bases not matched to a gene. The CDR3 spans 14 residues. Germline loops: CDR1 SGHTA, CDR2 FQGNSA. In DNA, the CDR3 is TGTGCCAGCAGCTCCCAGGGGGGGAACACTGAAGCTTTCTTT. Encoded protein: CASSSQGGNTEAFF. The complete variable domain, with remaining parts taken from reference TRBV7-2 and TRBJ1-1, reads GAGVSQSPSNKVTEKGKDVELRCDPISGHTALYWYRQSLGQGLEFLIYFQGNSAPDKSGLPSDRFSAERTGGSVSTLTIQRTQQEDSAVYLCASSSQGGNTEAFFGQGTRLTVV.

CDR3 protein: CASSPGRQGTEAFF. In nucleotides, the CDR3 is TGTGCCAGCAGTCCCGGCCGTCAGGGGACTGAAGCTTTCTTT. The chain joins TRBV27 to TRBJ1-1, with D possibly matching TRBD1 (6 bases). Germline assignment: CDR1 MNHEY and CDR2 SMNVEV (reference sequence). Deletions cut 5 bases from V and 5 bases from J, with 15 bases between. The CDR3 runs to 14 residues.

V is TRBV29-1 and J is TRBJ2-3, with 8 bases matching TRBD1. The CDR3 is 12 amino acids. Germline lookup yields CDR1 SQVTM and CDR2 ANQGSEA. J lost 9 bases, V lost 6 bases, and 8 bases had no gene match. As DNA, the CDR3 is TGCAGCGTGAAGGACCGGGACAGGACGCAGTATTTT. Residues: CSVKDRDRTQYF.

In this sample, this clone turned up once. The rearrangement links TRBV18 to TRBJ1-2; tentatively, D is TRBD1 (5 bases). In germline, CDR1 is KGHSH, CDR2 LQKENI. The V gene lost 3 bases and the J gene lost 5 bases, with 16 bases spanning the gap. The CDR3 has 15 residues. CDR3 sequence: CASSPPGGWLYGYTF. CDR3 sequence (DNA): TGTGCCAGCTCACCGCCCGGGGGTTGGTTGTATGGCTACACCTTC.

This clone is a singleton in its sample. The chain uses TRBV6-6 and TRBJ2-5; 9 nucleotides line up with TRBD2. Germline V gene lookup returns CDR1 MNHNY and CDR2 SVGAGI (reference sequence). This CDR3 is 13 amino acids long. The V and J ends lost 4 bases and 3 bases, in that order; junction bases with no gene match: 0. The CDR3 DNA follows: TGTGCCAGCAGTTCTAGCGGGGAAGAGACCCAGTACTTC. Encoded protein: CASSSSGEETQYF.

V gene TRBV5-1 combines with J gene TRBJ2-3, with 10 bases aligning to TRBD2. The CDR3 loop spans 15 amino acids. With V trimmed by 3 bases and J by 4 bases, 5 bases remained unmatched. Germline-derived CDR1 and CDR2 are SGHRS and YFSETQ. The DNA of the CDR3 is TGCGCCAGCAGCTCCGGGACTAGCGTCCCAGATACGCAGTATTTT. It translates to CASSSGTSVPDTQYF.

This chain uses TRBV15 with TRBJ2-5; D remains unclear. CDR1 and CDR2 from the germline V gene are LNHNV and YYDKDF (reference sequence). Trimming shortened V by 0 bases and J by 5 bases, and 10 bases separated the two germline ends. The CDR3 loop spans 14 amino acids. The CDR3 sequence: CATSRDPPPETQYF. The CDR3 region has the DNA TGTGCCACCAGCAGAGACCCGCCCCCGGAGACCCAGTACTTC. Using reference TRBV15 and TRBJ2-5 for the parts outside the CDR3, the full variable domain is DAMVIQNPRYQVTQFGKPVTLSCSQTLNHNVMYWYQQKSSQAPKLLFHYYDKDFNNEADTPDNFQSRRPNTSFCFLDIRSPGLGDTAMYLCATSRDPPPETQYFGPGTRLLVL.

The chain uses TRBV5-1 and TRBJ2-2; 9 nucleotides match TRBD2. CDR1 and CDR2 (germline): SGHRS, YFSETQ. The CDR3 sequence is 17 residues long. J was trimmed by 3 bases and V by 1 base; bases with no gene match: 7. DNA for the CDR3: TGCGCCAGCAGCTTGCTGGCGGGGGGGCCTGACACCGGGGAGCTGTTTTTT. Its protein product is CASSLLAGGPDTGELFF.

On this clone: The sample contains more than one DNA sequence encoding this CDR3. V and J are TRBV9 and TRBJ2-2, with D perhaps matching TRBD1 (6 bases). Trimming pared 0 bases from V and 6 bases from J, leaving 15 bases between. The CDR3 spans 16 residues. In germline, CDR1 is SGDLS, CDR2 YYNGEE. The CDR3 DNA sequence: TGTGCCAGCAGCGTAGATACAGGGTGGGGAGCCGGGGAGCTGTTTTTT. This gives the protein CASSVDTGWGAGELFF.

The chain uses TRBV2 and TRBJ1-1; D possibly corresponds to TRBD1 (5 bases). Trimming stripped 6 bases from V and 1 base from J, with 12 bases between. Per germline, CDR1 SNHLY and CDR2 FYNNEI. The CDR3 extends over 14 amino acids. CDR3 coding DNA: TGTGCCAGCAGACCAGGGCCCACGAACACTGAAGCTTTCTTT. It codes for CASRPGPTNTEAFF.

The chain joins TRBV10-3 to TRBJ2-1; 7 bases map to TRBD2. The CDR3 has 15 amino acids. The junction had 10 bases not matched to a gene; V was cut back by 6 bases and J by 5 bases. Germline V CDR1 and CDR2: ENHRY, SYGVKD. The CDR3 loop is CAIRTGLDRDNEQFF. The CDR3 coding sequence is TGTGCCATCAGGACCGGACTAGATAGGGACAATGAGCAGTTCTTC.

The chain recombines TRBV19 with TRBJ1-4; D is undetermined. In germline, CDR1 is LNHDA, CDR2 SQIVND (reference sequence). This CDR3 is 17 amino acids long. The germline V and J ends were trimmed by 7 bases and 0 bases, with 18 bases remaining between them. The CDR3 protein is CASNPGGDGATNEKLFF. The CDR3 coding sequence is TGTGCCAGTAACCCCGGCGGAGATGGTGCAACTAATGAAAAACTGTTTTTT. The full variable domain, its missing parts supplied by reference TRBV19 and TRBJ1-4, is DGGITQSPKYLFRKEGQNVTLSCEQNLNHDAMYWYRQDPGQGLRLIYYSQIVNDFQKGDIAEGYSVSREKKESFPLTVTSAQKNPTAFYLCASNPGGDGATNEKLFFGSGTQLSVL.